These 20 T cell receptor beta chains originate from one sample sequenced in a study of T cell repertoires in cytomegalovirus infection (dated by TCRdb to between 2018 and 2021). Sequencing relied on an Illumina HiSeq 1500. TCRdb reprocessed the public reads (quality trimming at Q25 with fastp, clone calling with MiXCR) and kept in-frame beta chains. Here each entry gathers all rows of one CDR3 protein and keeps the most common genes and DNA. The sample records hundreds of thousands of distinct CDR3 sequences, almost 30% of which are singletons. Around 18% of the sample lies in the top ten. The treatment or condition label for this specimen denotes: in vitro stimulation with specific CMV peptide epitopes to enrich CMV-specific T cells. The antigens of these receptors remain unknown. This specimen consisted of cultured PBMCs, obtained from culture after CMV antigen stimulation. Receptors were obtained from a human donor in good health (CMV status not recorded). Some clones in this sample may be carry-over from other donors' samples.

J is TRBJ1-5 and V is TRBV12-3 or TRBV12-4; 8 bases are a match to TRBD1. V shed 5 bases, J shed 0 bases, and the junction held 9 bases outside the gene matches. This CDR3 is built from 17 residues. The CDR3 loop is CASSRGTGSYSNQPQHF. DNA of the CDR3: TGTGCCAGCAGTCGGGGGACAGGATCCTATAGCAATCAGCCCCAGCATTTT.

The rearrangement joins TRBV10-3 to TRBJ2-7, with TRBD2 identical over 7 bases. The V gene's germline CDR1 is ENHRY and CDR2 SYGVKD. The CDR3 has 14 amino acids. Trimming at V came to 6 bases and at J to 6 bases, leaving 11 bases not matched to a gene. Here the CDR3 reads CAIRLGREPPEQYF. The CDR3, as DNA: TGTGCCATCAGGCTAGGGCGGGAGCCCCCCGAGCAGTACTTC.

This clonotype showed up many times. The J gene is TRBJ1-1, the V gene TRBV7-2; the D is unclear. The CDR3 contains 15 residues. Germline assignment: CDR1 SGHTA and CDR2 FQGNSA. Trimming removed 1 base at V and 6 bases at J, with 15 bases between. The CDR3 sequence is CASSLVPGLLAEAFF. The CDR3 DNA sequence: TGTGCCAGCAGCTTAGTCCCCGGACTGTTGGCTGAAGCTTTCTTT.

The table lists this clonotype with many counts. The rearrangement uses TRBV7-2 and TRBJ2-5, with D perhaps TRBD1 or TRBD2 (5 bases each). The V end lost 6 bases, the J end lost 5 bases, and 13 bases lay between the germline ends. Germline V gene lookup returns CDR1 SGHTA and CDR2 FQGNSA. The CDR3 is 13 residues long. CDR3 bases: TGTGCCAGCAGAAGAGGAGAGGGGGAGACCCAGTACTTC. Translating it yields CASRRGEGETQYF.

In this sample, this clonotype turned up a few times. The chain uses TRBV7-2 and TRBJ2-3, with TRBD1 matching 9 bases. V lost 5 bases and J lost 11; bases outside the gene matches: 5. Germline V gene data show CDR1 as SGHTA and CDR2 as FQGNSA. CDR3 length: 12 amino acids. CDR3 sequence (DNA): TGTGCCAGCAGCGTACAGGGGGCCCGGCAGTATTTT. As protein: CASSVQGARQYF. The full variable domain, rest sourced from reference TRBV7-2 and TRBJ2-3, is GAGVSQSPSNKVTEKGKDVELRCDPISGHTALYWYRQSLGQGLEFLIYFQGNSAPDKSGLPSDRFSAERTGGSVSTLTIQRTQQEDSAVYLCASSVQGARQYFGPGTRLTVL.

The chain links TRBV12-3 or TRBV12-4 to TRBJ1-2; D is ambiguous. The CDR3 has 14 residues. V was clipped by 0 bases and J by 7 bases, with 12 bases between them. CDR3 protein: CASSLADQTSGYTF. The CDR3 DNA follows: TGTGCCAGCAGTTTAGCCGACCAAACTAGTGGCTACACCTTC.

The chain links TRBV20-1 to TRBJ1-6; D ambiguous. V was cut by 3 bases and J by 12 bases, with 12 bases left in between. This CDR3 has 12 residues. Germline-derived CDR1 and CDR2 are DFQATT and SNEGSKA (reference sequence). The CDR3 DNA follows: TGCAGTGCTAGGCCGGGAGAAGGACCCCTCCACTTT. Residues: CSARPGEGPLHF.

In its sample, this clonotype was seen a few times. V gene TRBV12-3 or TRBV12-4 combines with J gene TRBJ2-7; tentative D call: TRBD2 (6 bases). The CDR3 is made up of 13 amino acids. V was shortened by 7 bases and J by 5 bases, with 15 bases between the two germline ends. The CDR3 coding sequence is TGTGCCAGCACACTGCCCCCGGGGGACGAGCAGTACTTC. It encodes CASTLPPGDEQYF.

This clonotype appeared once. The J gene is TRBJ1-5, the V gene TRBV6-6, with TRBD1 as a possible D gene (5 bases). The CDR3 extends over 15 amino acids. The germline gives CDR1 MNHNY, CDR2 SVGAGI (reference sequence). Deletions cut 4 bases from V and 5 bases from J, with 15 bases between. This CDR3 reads CASSSGTGTHQPQHF. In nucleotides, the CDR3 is TGTGCCAGCAGTTCGGGGACGGGGACGCATCAGCCCCAGCATTTT.

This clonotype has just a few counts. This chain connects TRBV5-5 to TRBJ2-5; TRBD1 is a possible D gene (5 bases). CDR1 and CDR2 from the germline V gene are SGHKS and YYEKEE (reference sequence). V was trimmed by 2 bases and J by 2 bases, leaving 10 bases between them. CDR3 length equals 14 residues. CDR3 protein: CASSFLQVQETQYF. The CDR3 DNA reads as TGTGCCAGCAGCTTTTTACAGGTTCAAGAGACCCAGTACTTC.

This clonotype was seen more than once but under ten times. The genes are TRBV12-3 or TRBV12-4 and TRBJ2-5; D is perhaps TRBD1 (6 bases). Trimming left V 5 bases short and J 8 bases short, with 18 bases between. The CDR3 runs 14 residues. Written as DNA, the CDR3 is TGTGCCAGCAGTGCAGGGGAACGCTTCGGAACCCAGTACTTC. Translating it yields CASSAGERFGTQYF.

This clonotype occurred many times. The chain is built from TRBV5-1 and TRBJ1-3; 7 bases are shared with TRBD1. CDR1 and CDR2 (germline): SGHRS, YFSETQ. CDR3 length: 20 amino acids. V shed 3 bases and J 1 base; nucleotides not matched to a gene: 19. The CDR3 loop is CASSSSGRDSLLSSGNTIYF. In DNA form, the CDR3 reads TGCGCCAGCAGCTCTTCAGGCCGGGACAGCTTACTTTCGTCTGGAAACACCATATATTTT.

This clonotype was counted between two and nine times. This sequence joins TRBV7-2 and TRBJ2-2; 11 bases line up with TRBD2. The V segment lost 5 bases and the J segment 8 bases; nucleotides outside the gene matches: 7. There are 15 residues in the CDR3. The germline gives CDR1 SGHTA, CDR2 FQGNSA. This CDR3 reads CASSMGLAARGELFF. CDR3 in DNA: TGTGCCAGCAGCATGGGACTAGCGGCTAGAGGGGAGCTGTTTTTT.

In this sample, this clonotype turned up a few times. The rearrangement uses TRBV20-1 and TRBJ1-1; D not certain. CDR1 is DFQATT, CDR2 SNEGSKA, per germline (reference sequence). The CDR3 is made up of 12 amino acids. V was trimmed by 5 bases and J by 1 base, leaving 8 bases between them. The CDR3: CSAFPQNTEAFF. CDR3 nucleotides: TGCAGTGCTTTTCCACAGAACACTGAAGCTTTCTTT.

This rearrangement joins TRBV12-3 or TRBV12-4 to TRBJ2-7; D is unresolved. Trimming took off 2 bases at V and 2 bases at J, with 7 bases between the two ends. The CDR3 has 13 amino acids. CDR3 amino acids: CASSLSTTYEQYF. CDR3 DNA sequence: TGTGCCAGCAGTTTATCTACTACCTACGAGCAGTACTTC.

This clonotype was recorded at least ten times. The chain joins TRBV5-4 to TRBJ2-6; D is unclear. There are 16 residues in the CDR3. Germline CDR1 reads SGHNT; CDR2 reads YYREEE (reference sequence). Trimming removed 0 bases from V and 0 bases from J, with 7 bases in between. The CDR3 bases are TGTGCCAGCAGCTTGGACAGAAGCTCTGGGGCCAACGTCCTGACTTTC. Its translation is CASSLDRSSGANVLTF. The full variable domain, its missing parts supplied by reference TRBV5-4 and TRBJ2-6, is ETGVTQSPTHLIKTRGQQVTLRCSSQSGHNTVSWYQQALGQGPQFIFQYYREEENGRGNFPPRFSGLQFPNYSSELNVNALELDDSALYLCASSLDRSSGANVLTFGAGSRLTVL.

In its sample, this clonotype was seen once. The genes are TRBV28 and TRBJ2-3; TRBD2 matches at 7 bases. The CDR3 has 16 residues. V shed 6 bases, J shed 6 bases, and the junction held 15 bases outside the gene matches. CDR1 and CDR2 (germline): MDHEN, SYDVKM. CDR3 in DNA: TGTGCCAGCAGGGACCTGACGGCGGGAGTTAGGGATACGCAGTATTTT. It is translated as CASRDLTAGVRDTQYF.

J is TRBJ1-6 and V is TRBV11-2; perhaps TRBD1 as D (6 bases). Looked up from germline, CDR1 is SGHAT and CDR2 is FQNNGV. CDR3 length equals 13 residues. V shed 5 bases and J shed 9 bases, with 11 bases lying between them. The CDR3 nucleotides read TGTGCCAGCAGCCCGGGGGGGCGTTCACCCCTCCACTTT. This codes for CASSPGGRSPLHF.

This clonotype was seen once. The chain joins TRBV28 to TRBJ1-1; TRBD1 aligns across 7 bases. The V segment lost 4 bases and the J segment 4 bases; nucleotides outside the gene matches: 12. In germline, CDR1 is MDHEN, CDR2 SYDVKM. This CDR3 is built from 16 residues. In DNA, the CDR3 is TGTGCCAGCAGTTACACGACTAAACAGGGGTTCACTGAAGCTTTCTTT. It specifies CASSYTTKQGFTEAFF. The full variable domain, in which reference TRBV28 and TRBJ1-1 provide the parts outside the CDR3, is DVKVTQSSRYLVKRTGEKVFLECVQDMDHENMFWYRQDPGLGLRLIYFSYDVKMKEKGDIPEGYSVSREKKERFSLILESASTNQTSMYLCASSYTTKQGFTEAFFGQGTRLTVV.

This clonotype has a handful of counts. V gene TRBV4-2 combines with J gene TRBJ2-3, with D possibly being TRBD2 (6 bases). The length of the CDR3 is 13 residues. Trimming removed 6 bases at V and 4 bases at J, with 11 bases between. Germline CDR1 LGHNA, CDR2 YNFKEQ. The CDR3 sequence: CASSFPGADTQYF. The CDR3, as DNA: TGTGCCAGCAGTTTCCCGGGAGCAGATACGCAGTATTTT.